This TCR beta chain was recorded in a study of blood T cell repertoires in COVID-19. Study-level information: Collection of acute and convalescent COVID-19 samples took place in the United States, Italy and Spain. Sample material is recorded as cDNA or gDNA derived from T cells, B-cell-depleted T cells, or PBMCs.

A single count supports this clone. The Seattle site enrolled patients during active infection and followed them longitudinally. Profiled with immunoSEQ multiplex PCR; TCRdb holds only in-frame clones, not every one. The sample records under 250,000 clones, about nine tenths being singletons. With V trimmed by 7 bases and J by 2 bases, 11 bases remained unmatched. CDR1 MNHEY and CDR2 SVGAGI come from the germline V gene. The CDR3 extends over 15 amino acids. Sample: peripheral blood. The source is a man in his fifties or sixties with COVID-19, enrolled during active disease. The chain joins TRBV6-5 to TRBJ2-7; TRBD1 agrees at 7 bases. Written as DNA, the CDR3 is TGTGCCAGCAAATCACAGCTGGGACAGACCTACGAGCAGTACTTC. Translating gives CASKSQLGQTYEQYF.